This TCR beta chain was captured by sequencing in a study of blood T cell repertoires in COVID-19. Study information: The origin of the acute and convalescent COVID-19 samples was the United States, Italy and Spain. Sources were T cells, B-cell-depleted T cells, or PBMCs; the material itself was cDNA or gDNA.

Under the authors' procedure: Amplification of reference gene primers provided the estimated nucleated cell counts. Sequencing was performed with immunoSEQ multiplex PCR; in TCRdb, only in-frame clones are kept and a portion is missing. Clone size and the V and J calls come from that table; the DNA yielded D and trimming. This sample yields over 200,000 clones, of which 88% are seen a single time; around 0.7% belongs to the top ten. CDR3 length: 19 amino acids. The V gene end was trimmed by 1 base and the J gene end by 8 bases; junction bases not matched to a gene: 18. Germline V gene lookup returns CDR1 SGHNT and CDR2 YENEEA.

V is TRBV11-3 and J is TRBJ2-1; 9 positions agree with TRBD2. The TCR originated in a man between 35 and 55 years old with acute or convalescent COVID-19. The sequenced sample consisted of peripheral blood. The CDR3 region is CASSLGVTSGPSPMDEQFF. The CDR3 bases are TGTGCCAGCAGCTTAGGGGTTACTAGCGGGCCCTCACCTATGGATGAGCAGTTCTTC.